Shown below are 17 T cell receptor beta chains from a single sample sequenced in a study of patients and donors after allogeneic stem cell transplantation. TCRdb reprocessed the RT-PCR reads with MiXCR, giving one entry per CDR3 protein. Of 410,000 or so distinct CDR3 sequences in the sample, roughly 17% were seen once. Specimen: blood, either unsorted or a sorted T cell fraction (not recorded which). These TCRs come from a human donor who was either an allogeneic HSCT recipient or a stem cell or donor lymphocyte infusion donor (not recorded which). It is not recorded whose cells these are; they may come from a transplant donor.

The chain recombines TRBV7-9 with TRBJ2-1; TRBD2 matches 8 bases. Unmatched junction bases numbered 7, after V lost 5 bases and J lost 4 bases. The CDR3 totals 15 residues. Germline V gene data show CDR1 as SEHNR and CDR2 as FQNEAQ (reference sequence). The CDR3 coding sequence is TGTGCCAGCAGCACTCGACTAGCGTATTACAATGAGCAGTTCTTC. The encoded protein is CASSTRLAYYNEQFF.

The J gene is TRBJ2-3, the V gene TRBV7-3; D may be TRBD2 (7 bases). V was pared by 3 bases and J by 2 bases, with 21 bases between. Germline CDR1 is SGHTA and CDR2 is FQGTGA. The CDR3 runs to 18 residues. Written as DNA, the CDR3 is TGTGCCAGCAGCTTTACGGGGGGCACCGTGTCTCTCACAGATACGCAGTATTTT. Residues: CASSFTGGTVSLTDTQYF.

This clonotype has just a few counts. The chain joins TRBV7-3 to TRBJ2-7; TRBD2 aligns across 7 bases. Trimming removed 0 bases from V and 3 bases from J; junction bases left unmatched: 2. The CDR3 is made up of 14 amino acids. Germline V CDR1 and CDR2: SGHTA, FQGTGA. DNA for the CDR3: TGTGCCAGCAGCTTAACCTCTAGCGGCTACGAGCAGTACTTC. Amino acids: CASSLTSSGYEQYF.

The chain combines TRBV12-3 or TRBV12-4 with TRBJ1-6; 10 positions match TRBD1. The CDR3 extends over 15 amino acids. J gave up 14 bases and V 3 bases, and 10 bases lay outside the gene matches. This CDR3 is CASSLLRDRGSTLHF. The CDR3 nucleotides are TGTGCCAGCAGTTTGCTCCGGGACAGGGGTTCGACCCTCCACTTT.

This CDR3 reads CASSRAPGSKGAKNIQYF. The CDR3 DNA is TGTGCCAGCAGCCGAGCGCCGGGCTCCAAAGGGGCCAAAAACATTCAGTACTTC. The V gene is TRBV7-3, the J gene TRBJ2-4; D is unclear. V was clipped by 5 bases and J by 1 base, with 21 bases between them. Germline loops: CDR1 SGHTA, CDR2 FQGTGA. The CDR3 is 18 residues long.

This chain connects TRBV3-1 to TRBJ2-4, with D possibly called TRBD1 or TRBD2 (5 bases each). Germline CDR1 is LGHDT and CDR2 is YNNKEL (reference sequence). This CDR3 has 15 residues. V dropped 2 bases and J dropped 7 bases, with 15 bases sitting between them. CDR3 protein: CASSQKGLGRNIQYF. CDR3 in DNA: TGTGCCAGCAGCCAAAAGGGATTGGGACGGAACATTCAGTACTTC.

This clonotype has just a few counts. The chain recombines TRBV7-8 with TRBJ2-3; TRBD2 matches 7 bases. There are 16 residues in the CDR3. J gave up 0 bases and V 6 bases, and 9 bases lay outside the gene matches. Looked up from germline, CDR1 is SGHVS and CDR2 is FQNEAQ. CDR3 sequence (DNA): TGTGCCAGCAGAGGGGACTACCCAGGCAGCACAGATACGCAGTATTTT. Translation: CASRGDYPGSTDTQYF.

In this sample, this clonotype turned up a few times. CDR3: CASSVLGIEAFF. The CDR3, as DNA: TGTGCCAGCAGTGTATTGGGGATTGAAGCTTTCTTT. J is TRBJ1-1 and V is TRBV25-1; unclear D gene. Per germline, CDR1 MGHDK and CDR2 SYGVNS. CDR3 size: 12 residues. The V end lost 4 bases, the J end lost 7 bases, and 10 bases lay between the germline ends.

This clonotype was counted only a few times. The rearrangement links TRBV27 to TRBJ2-2; D not resolved. Germline V gene sequence: CDR1 MNHEY, CDR2 SMNVEV (reference sequence). V was shortened by 6 bases and J by 5 bases, with 13 bases between the two germline ends. This CDR3 comprises 14 residues. The CDR3 nucleotides read TGTGCCAGCAGGAAAGGGCGACTTACCGGGGAGCTGTTTTTT. Encoded protein: CASRKGRLTGELFF.

The chain combines TRBV27 with TRBJ2-3, with 10 positions matching TRBD2. The CDR3 covers 18 residues. V shed 4 bases, J shed 3 bases, and the junction held 13 bases outside the gene matches. CDR1 and CDR2 from the germline V gene are MNHEY and SMNVEV (reference sequence). CDR3: CASSSIAGGLFKTDTQYF. The CDR3 DNA sequence: TGTGCCAGCAGTTCCATAGCGGGAGGTCTATTTAAGACAGATACGCAGTATTTT.

The rearrangement joins TRBV18 to TRBJ1-3, with D unclear. The germline V and J ends were trimmed by 2 bases and 0 bases, with 11 bases remaining between them. The germline CDR1 and CDR2 sequences are KGHSH and LQKENI. The CDR3 consists of 16 residues. Here the CDR3 DNA reads TGTGCCAGCTCACCAACGGGGATAAGCTCTGGAAACACCATATATTTT. This gives the protein CASSPTGISSGNTIYF.

This clonotype was detected a few times. The chain has TRBV20-1 and TRBJ1-5; the match to TRBD1 covers 8 bases. Germline V gene data show CDR1 as DFQATT and CDR2 as SNEGSKA (reference sequence). Losses at the gene ends were 6 bases for V and 7 bases for J; bases not matched to a gene: 8. The CDR3 consists of 13 residues. The CDR3 DNA reads TGCAGTGCCCAAGACAGGGGCTCACAGCCCCAGCATTTT. As protein: CSAQDRGSQPQHF.

Many counts were recorded for this clonotype. The V call is TRBV20-1, the J call TRBJ2-7, with 14 bases that match TRBD2. Germline V gene sequence: CDR1 DFQATT, CDR2 SNEGSKA (reference sequence). The CDR3 sequence is 14 residues long. Unmatched junction bases numbered 3, after V lost 4 bases and J lost 4 bases. CDR3 nucleotide sequence: TGCAGTGCTATCCGACTAGCGGGGGGGTACGAGCAGTACTTC. Amino acids: CSAIRLAGGYEQYF.

The table lists this clonotype with a few counts. The chain uses TRBV28 and TRBJ2-7; D is ambiguous. The CDR3 sequence is 14 residues long. Germline V gene sequence: CDR1 MDHEN, CDR2 SYDVKM. Deletions cut 3 bases from V and 2 bases from J, with 11 bases between. The CDR3 loop reads CASSFNTGTYEQYF. The CDR3 DNA reads TGTGCCAGCAGTTTTAACACGGGCACCTACGAGCAGTACTTC.

In its sample, this clonotype was seen a few times. The chain links TRBV7-2 to TRBJ2-1; 8 nucleotides agree with TRBD2. The V segment lost 4 bases and the J segment 4 bases; nucleotides outside the gene matches: 6. Germline V gene lookup returns CDR1 SGHTA and CDR2 FQGNSA. This CDR3 spans 15 amino acids. The CDR3 DNA reads as TGTGCCAGCAGCTCAGACGGGGGGGCTTACAATGAGCAGTTCTTC. It yields the protein CASSSDGGAYNEQFF. The full variable domain, rest sourced from reference TRBV7-2 and TRBJ2-1, is GAGVSQSPSNKVTEKGKDVELRCDPISGHTALYWYRQSLGQGLEFLIYFQGNSAPDKSGLPSDRFSAERTGGSVSTLTIQRTQQEDSAVYLCASSSDGGAYNEQFFGPGTRLTVL.

The J gene is TRBJ2-7, the V gene TRBV5-1, with TRBD1 matching over 7 bases. Germline V gene data show CDR1 as SGHRS and CDR2 as YFSETQ. This CDR3 region has 14 residues. V dropped 2 bases and J dropped 12; count of bases not matched to a gene: 14. The CDR3 DNA reads TGCGCCAGCAGCTTTGAGGGGGCCGGGATGACAGGGTACTTC. Translated, it gives CASSFEGAGMTGYF.

The sample holds a few counts of this clonotype. The chain links TRBV10-3 to TRBJ2-7, with TRBD2 identical over 9 bases. The CDR3 is made up of 16 amino acids. Losses at the gene ends were 5 bases for V and 6 bases for J; bases not matched to a gene: 14. Germline V gene lookup returns CDR1 ENHRY and CDR2 SYGVKD. CDR3 residues: CAISHPHSGSLPEQYF. The CDR3 DNA reads as TGTGCCATCAGTCACCCACATAGCGGGAGCTTACCCGAGCAGTACTTC.